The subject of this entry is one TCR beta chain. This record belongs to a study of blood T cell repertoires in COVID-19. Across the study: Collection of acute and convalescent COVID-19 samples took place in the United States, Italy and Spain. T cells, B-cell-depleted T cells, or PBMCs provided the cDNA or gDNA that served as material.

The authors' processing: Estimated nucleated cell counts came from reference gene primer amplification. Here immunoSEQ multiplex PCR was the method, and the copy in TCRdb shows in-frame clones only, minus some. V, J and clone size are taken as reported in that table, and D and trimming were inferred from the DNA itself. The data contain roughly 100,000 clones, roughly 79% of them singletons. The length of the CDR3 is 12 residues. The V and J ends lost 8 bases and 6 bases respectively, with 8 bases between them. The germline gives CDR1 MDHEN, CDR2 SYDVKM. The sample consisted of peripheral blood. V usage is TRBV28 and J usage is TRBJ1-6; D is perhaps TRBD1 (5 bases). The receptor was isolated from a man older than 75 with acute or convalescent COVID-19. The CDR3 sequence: CASYRTNSPLHF. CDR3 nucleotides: TGTGCCAGCTACAGGACTAATTCACCCCTCCACTTT. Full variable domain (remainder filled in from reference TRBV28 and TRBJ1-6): DVKVTQSSRYLVKRTGEKVFLECVQDMDHENMFWYRQDPGLGLRLIYFSYDVKMKEKGDIPEGYSVSREKKERFSLILESASTNQTSMYLCASYRTNSPLHFGNGTRLTVT.